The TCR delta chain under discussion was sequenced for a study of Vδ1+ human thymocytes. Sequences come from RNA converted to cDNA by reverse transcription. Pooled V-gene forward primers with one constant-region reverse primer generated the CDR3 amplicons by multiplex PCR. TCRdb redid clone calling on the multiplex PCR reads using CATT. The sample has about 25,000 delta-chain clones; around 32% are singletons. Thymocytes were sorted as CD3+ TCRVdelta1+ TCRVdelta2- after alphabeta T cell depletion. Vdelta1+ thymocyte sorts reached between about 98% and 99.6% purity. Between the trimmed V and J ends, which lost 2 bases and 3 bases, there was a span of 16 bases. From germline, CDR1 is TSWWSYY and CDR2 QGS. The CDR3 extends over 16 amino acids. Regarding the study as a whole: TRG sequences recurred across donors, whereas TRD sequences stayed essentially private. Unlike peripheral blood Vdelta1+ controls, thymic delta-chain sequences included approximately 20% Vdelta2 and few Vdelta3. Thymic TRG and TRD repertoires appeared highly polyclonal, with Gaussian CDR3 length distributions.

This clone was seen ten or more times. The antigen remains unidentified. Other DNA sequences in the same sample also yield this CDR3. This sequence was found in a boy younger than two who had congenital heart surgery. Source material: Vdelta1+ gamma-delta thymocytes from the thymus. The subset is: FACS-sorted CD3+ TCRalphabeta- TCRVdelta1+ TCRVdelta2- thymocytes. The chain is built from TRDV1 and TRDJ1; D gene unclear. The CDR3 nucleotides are TGTGCTCTTGGGGAAAACCTTAAAGGGCCCTCCGATAAACTCATCTTT. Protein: CALGENLKGPSDKLIF.